This TCR beta chain emerged from a study of response to subunit inactivated influenza vaccine. V lost 4 bases and J lost 5, with 18 bases in between. The CDR3 consists of 16 residues. Germline loops: CDR1 SGHDT, CDR2 YYEEEE. General observations from the study: With each seasonal influenza vaccination, the authors suggested, few new T cells are recruited.

The table lists this clonotype with a few counts. Its specificity is unknown. Each CDR3 protein is one row after TCRdb ran MiXCR on the RT-PCR reads. The data contain hundreds of thousands of distinct CDR3 sequences, around 20% of them singletons. This chain joins TRBV5-6 and TRBJ1-4; D might be TRBD1 (5 bases). Sequencing used PBMCs from blood, obtained 4 to 6 days after vaccination. The sequence was obtained from a man between 50 and 59 years old who received an inactivated influenza vaccine. The CDR3 DNA follows: TGTGCCAGCAGCCTGCAGACGGGACGGATGAATGAAAAACTGTTTTTT. Translating gives CASSLQTGRMNEKLFF. The entire variable domain, with the rest obtained from reference TRBV5-6 and TRBJ1-4, is as follows: DAGVTQSPTHLIKTRGQQVTLRCSPKSGHDTVSWYQQALGQGPQFIFQYYEEEERQRGNFPDRFSGHQFPNYSSELNVNALLLGDSALYLCASSLQTGRMNEKLFFGSGTQLSVL.